What follows is one T cell receptor (beta chain) and its context. Its target is unknown. Patients selected for sequencing had displayed CD8+CD57+ cell expansion by flow cytometry. Patients were untreated when blood was sampled. CDR3 and TCR beta VDJ profiling relied on genomic DNA as the template. One entry per CDR3 protein, called by TCRdb with MiXCR from the reads. The table shows about 470,000 distinct CDR3 sequences, with approximately 32% occurring only once. The data were obtained in a study of CD8+CD57+ T cells in acquired aplastic anemia. Looking at the study overall: DNA per sorted CD4+ or CD8+ sample ranged roughly 0.17 to 27.4 ug, averaging approximately 3.3 ug.

Study-wide results and limits: CD8+ Simpson's diversity did not differ significantly between patients and controls. Patients and controls turned out to have 25 to 30 CD8+ CDR3 sequences in common.

CDR1 and CDR2 (germline): ENHRY, SYGVKD. V was clipped by 3 bases and J by 2 bases; unmatched bases: 8. The CDR3 sequence is 16 residues long. V is TRBV10-3 and J is TRBJ1-1; 8 bases line up with TRBD1. This sequence was found in a human donor with aplastic anemia. Material: sorted CD4+, CD8+, or CD8+CD57+ T cells (not recorded which) from PBMCs. CDR3 loop: CAISDPRAGGNTEAFF. The CDR3 nucleotides read TGTGCCATCAGTGACCCGAGGGCAGGGGGCAACACTGAAGCTTTCTTT.